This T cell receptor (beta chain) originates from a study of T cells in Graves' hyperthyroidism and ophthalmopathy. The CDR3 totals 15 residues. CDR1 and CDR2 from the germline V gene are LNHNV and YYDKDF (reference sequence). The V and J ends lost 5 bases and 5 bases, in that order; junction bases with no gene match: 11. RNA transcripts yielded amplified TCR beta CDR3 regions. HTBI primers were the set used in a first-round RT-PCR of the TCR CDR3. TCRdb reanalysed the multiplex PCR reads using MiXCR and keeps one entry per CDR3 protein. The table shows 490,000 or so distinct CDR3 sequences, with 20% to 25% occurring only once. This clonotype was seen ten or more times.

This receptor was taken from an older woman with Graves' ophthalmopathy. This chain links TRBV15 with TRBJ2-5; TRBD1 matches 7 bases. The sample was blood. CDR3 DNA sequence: TGTGCCACCAGCGGCCCAAGGGGGCGCAGGGAGACCCAGTACTTC. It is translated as CATSGPRGRRETQYF.